This is a list of T cell receptor beta chains from one sample in a study of blood T cell repertoires in COVID-19. The method was immunoSEQ multiplex PCR; TCRdb's version includes in-frame clones alone and lacks a portion of them. The table has about 140,000 clones, under 85% seen once. Sequenced material: peripheral blood. The receptors were sampled from a human donor in a cohort sampled during active COVID-19. Each CDR3 is given with its conserved first and last residue. A D gene is named only where the DNA matches it firmly. Where a row states a size, it is once, few, many or the class of an expanded clone; other rows omit it.

D gene | clone size | J gene | V gene | CDR3 protein | CDR3 DNA
TRBD2 | - | TRBJ2-3 | TRBV11-2 | CASSLASGGARPDTQYF | TGTGCCAGCAGCTTGGCCAGCGGGGGGGCGAGGCCAGATACGCAGTATTTT
- | - | TRBJ1-6 | TRBV14 | CASSQGSGRTAPLHF | TGTGCCAGCAGCCAAGGGTCCGGACGGACAGCGCCCCTCCACTTT
- | - | TRBJ1-2 | TRBV12-3/TRBV12-4 | CASSLDRYYGYTF | TGTGCCAGCAGTTTAGACAGATATTATGGCTACACCTTC
- | few | TRBJ2-1 | TRBV11-2 | CASRRSGTPNNEQFF | TGTGCCAGCAGGCGATCCGGGACACCTAACAATGAGCAGTTCTTC
TRBD2 | - | TRBJ2-1 | TRBV5-1 | CASSQGLAGYNEQFF | TGCGCCAGCAGCCAGGGACTAGCGGGCTACAATGAGCAGTTCTTC
TRBD1 | once | TRBJ1-1 | TRBV3-1/TRBV3-2 | CASSQDLGKGTGRTEAFF | TGTGCCAGCAGCCAAGATCTAGGTAAAGGGACAGGGCGGACTGAAGCTTTCTTT
TRBD1 | - | TRBJ2-1 | TRBV29-1 | CSVGQAGNEQFF | TGCAGCGTAGGACAGGCCGGCAATGAGCAGTTCTTC
TRBD1 | - | TRBJ2-7 | TRBV12-3/TRBV12-4 | CASSPGQGIEQYF | TGTGCCAGCAGCCCTGGACAGGGGATAGAGCAGTACTTC
TRBD1 | - | TRBJ2-5 | TRBV5-1 | CASSLQGAGETQYF | TGCGCCAGCAGCTTGCAGGGGGCAGGAGAGACCCAGTACTTC
- | - | TRBJ1-6 | TRBV28 | CASSPQGYSPLHF | TGTGCCAGCAGCCCCCAGGGTTATTCACCCCTCCACTTT
- | - | TRBJ1-1 | TRBV6-5 | CASSGQSGTEAFF | TGTGCCAGCAGCGGACAATCTGGGACTGAAGCTTTCTTT
TRBD2 | once | TRBJ2-5 | TRBV3-1/TRBV3-2 | CASTLSGGAKTQYF | TGTGCCAGCACCCTTAGCGGGGGGGCAAAGACCCAGTACTTC
- | - | TRBJ2-5 | TRBV28 | CASSPQYRVQETQYF | TGTGCCAGCAGTCCCCAATACAGGGTCCAAGAGACCCAGTACTTC
- | - | TRBJ1-5 | TRBV12-3/TRBV12-4 | CASSLGFRQPQHF | TGTGCCAGCAGTTTAGGTTTCAGACAGCCCCAGCATTTT
- | - | TRBJ1-5 | TRBV19 | CASSPRDQPQHF | TGTGCCAGTAGTCCGCGGGATCAGCCCCAGCATTTT
TRBD1 | - | TRBJ1-2 | TRBV7-2 | CASSQLGQGYGYTF | TGTGCCAGCAGCCAGTTGGGACAGGGGTATGGCTACACCTTC
- | once | TRBJ1-3 | TRBV10-3 | CAISDPGPENSGNTIYF | TGTGCCATCAGTGACCCCGGTCCGGAGAACTCTGGAAACACCATATATTTT
TRBD2 | - | TRBJ2-7 | TRBV7-2 | CASSRLGGSSYEQYF | TGTGCCAGCAGCAGATTGGGGGGGAGCTCCTACGAGCAGTACTTC